Each of the 28 T cell receptor beta chains below was sequenced from the same sample in a study of cytomegalovirus exposure and HLA in healthy donors. The PCR used 60 Vbeta and 13 Jbeta primers. TCRdb keeps only in-frame clones here, not all; method: immunoSEQ multiplex PCR. Here the sample spans over 150,000 clones, approximately 70% being singletons. The sample taken for sequencing was PBMCs. The receptors originated from a woman aged 18-29 years in good health and CMV-seropositive.

The gene calls are TRBV7-3 and TRBJ2-1; TRBD2 matches 11 bases. This CDR3 region has 15 residues. Germline V gene lookup returns CDR1 SGHTA and CDR2 FQGTGA. V lost 6 bases to trimming and J lost 5 bases; unmatched junction nucleotides: 6. The CDR3 loop is CASSLTSGGNNEQFF. The CDR3, as DNA: TGTGCCAGCAGTCTTACTAGCGGGGGTAACAATGAGCAGTTCTTC.

The count of this clone is one. This chain joins TRBV6-5 and TRBJ2-2; TRBD1 agrees at 7 bases. CDR3 size: 13 residues. V was clipped by 6 bases and J by 4 bases; unmatched bases: 2. CDR1 and CDR2 from the germline V gene are MNHEY and SVGAGI. CDR3 in DNA: TGTGCCAGCAGAACAGGGGTCACCGGGGAGCTGTTTTTT. This gives the protein CASRTGVTGELFF.

The CDR3 region is CATSSGYEQYF. CDR3 nucleotides: TGTGCCACCTCGTCAGGCTACGAGCAGTACTTC. This chain connects TRBV6-6 to TRBJ2-7; D is ambiguous. With 10 bases removed from V and 3 bases from J, the gap between germline ends came to 10 bases. The germline CDR1 and CDR2 sequences are MNHNY and SVGAGI (reference sequence). The CDR3 loop spans 11 amino acids.

This clone was seen once. In nucleotides, the CDR3 is TGTGCCAGCAACGGGGAGGGACGGGGGTCAAGCGGGCGCCCCTACGAGCAGTACTTC. Translated: CASNGEGRGSSGRPYEQYF. This chain joins TRBV9 and TRBJ2-5; 7 bases line up with TRBD2. The DNA matches TRBJ2-7 better at its end, which makes the J call doubtful. Germline CDR1 is SGDLS and CDR2 is YYNGEE. The CDR3 is made up of 19 amino acids.

This clone has just a few counts. The chain uses TRBV10-3 and TRBJ2-1; D gene unclear. CDR1 and CDR2 (germline): ENHRY, SYGVKD. V lost 4 bases and J 10 bases, leaving 11 bases between the germline ends. The CDR3 totals 12 residues. CDR3 nucleotides: TGTGCCATCAGTGGGAGAGCTGAGGAGCAGTTCTTC. It translates to CAISGRAEEQFF.

The gene calls are TRBV5-1 and TRBJ1-5, with D unclear. This CDR3 comprises 15 residues. The V gene's germline CDR1 is SGHRS and CDR2 YFSETQ. The germline V and J ends were trimmed by 2 bases and 0 bases, with 9 bases remaining between them. The CDR3 sequence: CASSLAGNSNQPQHF. The DNA for the CDR3 is TGCGCCAGCAGCTTAGCCGGGAATAGCAATCAGCCCCAGCATTTT.

In its sample, this clone was seen a few times. The chain recombines TRBV25-1 with TRBJ2-1; weak D call: TRBD2 (6 bases). Germline values: CDR1 MGHDK, CDR2 SYGVNS. Trimming shortened V by 4 bases and J by 7 bases, and 11 bases separated the two germline ends. The CDR3 extends over 13 amino acids. CDR3 DNA sequence: TGTGCCAGCAGTGGGGGGGATGATAATGAGCAGTTCTTC. This encodes CASSGGDDNEQFF. The full variable domain, rest sourced from reference TRBV25-1 and TRBJ2-1, is EADIYQTPRYLVIGTGKKITLECSQTMGHDKMYWYQQDPGMELHLIHYSYGVNSTEKGDLSSESTVSRIRTEHFPLTLESARPSHTSQYLCASSGGDDNEQFFGPGTRLTVL.

This sequence joins TRBV7-8 and TRBJ1-5; 7 bases match TRBD1. The CDR3 extends over 16 amino acids. The ends lost 5 bases at V and 4 bases at J; junction bases unmatched: 11. CDR1 and CDR2 from the germline V gene are SGHVS and FQNEAQ. The CDR3: CASSPATGNRNQPQHF. The CDR3 DNA reads as TGTGCCAGCAGCCCAGCGACAGGGAATCGAAATCAGCCCCAGCATTTT.

The V call is TRBV5-5, the J call TRBJ1-4; TRBD1 aligns across 11 bases. Unmatched junction bases numbered 4, after V lost 3 bases and J lost 0 bases. From germline, CDR1 is SGHKS and CDR2 YYEKEE (reference sequence). This CDR3 spans 17 amino acids. The CDR3 DNA reads TGTGCCAGCAGCTATTGGGGACAGGGGGCAACTAATGAAAAACTGTTTTTT. It yields the protein CASSYWGQGATNEKLFF.

The rearrangement joins TRBV2 to TRBJ1-5, with 10 bases aligning to TRBD1. CDR1 is SNHLY, CDR2 FYNNEI, per germline. The CDR3 is made up of 15 amino acids. V was pared by 8 bases and J by 5 bases, with 9 bases of the junction left unmatched. As DNA, the CDR3 is TGTGCCAGCCTGCGGGACAGGGGTTTTGATCAGCCCCAGCATTTT. Translated, it gives CASLRDRGFDQPQHF.

This clone was seen a single time. This sequence joins TRBV11-2 and TRBJ2-3, with TRBD1 matching over 8 bases. Germline V gene lookup returns CDR1 SGHAT and CDR2 FQNNGV. The CDR3 runs to 16 residues. After removal of 0 bases from V and 6 bases from J, the junction contained 8 bases not matched to a gene. The CDR3 loop is CASSLEWTGMFDTQYF. CDR3 DNA sequence: TGTGCCAGCAGCTTAGAGTGGACAGGGATGTTTGATACGCAGTATTTT.

The V call is TRBV11-2, the J call TRBJ1-1; D uncertain. This CDR3 spans 12 amino acids. From germline, CDR1 is SGHAT and CDR2 FQNNGV. Deletions cut 8 bases from V and 4 bases from J, with 11 bases between. For the CDR3, the DNA is TGTGCCAGCTCTGTGGTTAGCACTGAAGCTTTCTTT. Protein product: CASSVVSTEAFF. The full variable domain, in which reference TRBV11-2 and TRBJ1-1 provide the parts outside the CDR3, is EAGVAQSPRYKIIEKRQSVAFWCNPISGHATLYWYQQILGQGPKLLIQFQNNGVVDDSQLPKDRFSAERLKGVDSTLKIQPAKLEDSAVYLCASSVVSTEAFFGQGTRLTVV.

The chain has TRBV4-3 and TRBJ2-3, with 7 bases identical to TRBD2. The CDR3 totals 16 residues. The germline V gene has CDR1 LGHNA and CDR2 YSLEER. V lost 3 bases to trimming and J lost 4 bases; unmatched junction nucleotides: 10. Here the CDR3 reads CASSHERRGGADTQYF. CDR3 DNA sequence: TGCGCCAGCAGCCACGAAAGGCGCGGGGGTGCAGATACGCAGTATTTT.

The table lists this clone with a count of one. J is TRBJ1-1 and V is TRBV6-5, with 8 bases identical to TRBD1. This CDR3 contains 13 residues. Germline V gene data show CDR1 as MNHEY and CDR2 as SVGAGI. With V trimmed by 4 bases and J by 10 bases, 8 bases remained unmatched. The CDR3 here is CASSSVQGGAAFF. The CDR3 DNA reads as TGTGCCAGCAGTTCGGTACAGGGGGGGGCAGCTTTCTTT.

The CDR3 loop reads CASTGVGTQYF. The CDR3 region has the DNA TGCGCCAGCACCGGGGTCGGGACCCAGTACTTC. This rearrangement joins TRBV10-1 to TRBJ2-5, with a weak D call TRBD2 (5 bases). CDR1 is WNHNN, CDR2 SYGVQD, per germline (reference sequence). Trimming shortened V by 7 bases and J by 7 bases, and 10 bases separated the two germline ends. CDR3 size: 11 residues.

The chain couples TRBV6-6 to TRBJ2-2, with 8 bases fitting TRBD2. V lost 2 bases and J lost 6; bases outside the gene matches: 5. Germline V gene data show CDR1 as MNHNY and CDR2 as SVGAGI (reference sequence). The CDR3 is 15 amino acids. The CDR3 region is CASSYVGGASGELFF. CDR3 in DNA: TGTGCCAGCAGTTACGTCGGGGGGGCCTCCGGGGAGCTGTTTTTT.

With respect to this clone: The sample carries other DNA sequences with the same CDR3. The rearrangement links TRBV5-1 to TRBJ2-4; 7 positions match TRBD2. CDR1 is SGHRS and CDR2 is YFSETQ in the germline V gene. This CDR3 is 16 amino acids long. Trimming cost V 0 bases and J 5 bases; bases outside gene matches: 8. The CDR3 is CASSLAGGGLQNIQYF. CDR3 DNA: TGCGCCAGCAGCTTGGCTGGGGGGGGTCTTCAAAACATTCAGTACTTC.

This rearrangement joins TRBV4-1 to TRBJ2-2, with 7 bases aligning to TRBD2. V shed 3 bases and J 6 bases; nucleotides not matched to a gene: 4. Germline values: CDR1 MGHRA, CDR2 YSYEKL. The CDR3 contains 14 residues. CDR3 nucleotide sequence: TGCGCCAGCAGCCAGGCAGGGAGGGCCGGGGAGCTGTTTTTT. Translation gives CASSQAGRAGELFF.

The chain carries TRBV6-5 and TRBJ2-3, with D possibly matching TRBD2 (6 bases). Trimming removed 4 bases at V and 6 bases at J, with 14 bases between. CDR1 is MNHEY and CDR2 is SVGAGI in the germline V gene. The CDR3 spans 14 residues. CDR3 in DNA: TGTGCCAGCAGTTCCGGGGGTGTATTGGATACGCAGTATTTT. Translation gives CASSSGGVLDTQYF.

V and J are TRBV30 and TRBJ1-4, with D possibly TRBD1 on 5 matching bases. The CDR3 contains 15 residues. Looked up from germline, CDR1 is GTSNPN and CDR2 is SVGIG (reference sequence). Trimming took 3 bases from V and 7 from J, leaving 18 bases between them. The CDR3 region has the DNA TGTGCCTGGAGCCTCGGGGGTCCGGGTGGTGAAAAACTGTTTTTT. Translated, it gives CAWSLGGPGGEKLFF.

This clone was picked up one time. CDR3 nucleotide sequence: TGTGCCAGCAGGGGACAGGGGAGGTACAATGAGCAGTTCTTC. Protein sequence: CASRGQGRYNEQFF. The chain is built from TRBV2 and TRBJ2-1, with 10 bases aligning to TRBD1. V was pared by 6 bases and J by 4 bases, with 3 bases of the junction left unmatched. The CDR3 totals 14 residues. Per germline, CDR1 SNHLY and CDR2 FYNNEI. The variable domain in full, completed from reference TRBV2 and TRBJ2-1, reads EPEVTQTPSHQVTQMGQEVILRCVPISNHLYFYWYRQILGQKVEFLVSFYNNEISEKSEIFDDQFSVERPDGSNFTLKIRSTKLEDSAMYFCASRGQGRYNEQFFGPGTRLTVL.

This rearrangement joins TRBV29-1 to TRBJ2-1; TRBD2 matches at 9 bases. Germline V gene data show CDR1 as SQVTM and CDR2 as ANQGSEA. The CDR3 loop spans 18 amino acids. The trim removed 6 bases at V and 8 bases at J, leaving 23 bases unmatched. DNA of the CDR3: TGCAGCGTGAAAGGAGATCGCGGGGGGGTTTTGGGTGGTCATGAGCAGTTCTTC. It encodes CSVKGDRGGVLGGHEQFF.

The chain's CDR3 is CASSFEETSVSGANVLTF. The CDR3 DNA reads TGTGCCAGCAGCTTCGAGGAGACTAGCGTCTCTGGGGCCAACGTCCTGACTTTC. The V call is TRBV7-3, the J call TRBJ2-6, with 8 bases lining up with TRBD2. The CDR3 runs 18 residues. From germline, CDR1 is SGHTA and CDR2 FQGTGA. The junction had 7 bases not matched to a gene; V was cut back by 3 bases and J by 0 bases.

Here the CDR3 DNA reads TGTGCCAGCACGGGGATCACAGATACGCAGTATTTT. Translated: CASTGITDTQYF. The rearrangement uses TRBV2 and TRBJ2-3; D possibly corresponds to TRBD2 (5 bases). Trimming removed 7 bases from V and 2 bases from J, with 7 bases in between. Looked up from germline, CDR1 is SNHLY and CDR2 is FYNNEI. CDR3 length: 12 residues.

The chain links TRBV15 to TRBJ1-5; no reliable D call. Looked up from germline, CDR1 is LNHNV and CDR2 is YYDKDF (reference sequence). V gave up 4 bases and J gave up 4 bases, with 14 bases separating them. This CDR3 has 15 amino acids. The CDR3 DNA reads TGTGCCACCAGCAAGAAGGAGGGATCGAATCAGCCCCAGCATTTT. Residues: CATSKKEGSNQPQHF.

V and J are TRBV27 and TRBJ1-2, with D uncertain. Per germline, CDR1 MNHEY and CDR2 SMNVEV (reference sequence). Trimming cost V 2 bases and J 8 bases, with 21 bases left between them. This CDR3 region has 16 residues. The CDR3 DNA sequence: TGTGCCAGCAGTTTAACAGAGACCCTAGCCTCTAAGGGCTACACCTTC. Its translation is CASSLTETLASKGYTF.

The chain carries TRBV9 and TRBJ2-1; 11 bases map to TRBD2. The germline V gene has CDR1 SGDLS and CDR2 YYNGEE. This CDR3 spans 16 amino acids. Germline trimming cut 3 bases from V and 7 bases from J; bases unmatched to any gene: 9. CDR3 in DNA: TGTGCCAGCAGCGCTCCGGGACTAGCGGAGAGAAATGAGCAGTTCTTC. Its translation is CASSAPGLAERNEQFF.

J is TRBJ2-1 and V is TRBV18, with TRBD1 matching over 10 bases. This CDR3 region has 15 residues. The germline V gene encodes CDR1 KGHSH and CDR2 LQKENI. Losses at the gene ends were 3 bases for V and 8 bases for J; bases not matched to a gene: 7. CDR3 amino acids: CASSPLGQGNHEQFF. The CDR3 bases are TGTGCCAGCTCACCTCTGGGACAGGGGAACCATGAGCAGTTCTTC. Full variable domain (remainder filled in from reference TRBV18 and TRBJ2-1): NAGVMQNPRHLVRRRGQEARLRCSPMKGHSHVYWYRQLPEEGLKFMVYLQKENIIDESGMPKERFSAEFPKEGPSILRIQQVVRGDSAAYFCASSPLGQGNHEQFFGPGTRLTVL.